Presented here are 6 T cell receptor beta chains from one specimen sequenced in a study of beta chain features in type 1 diabetes. Investigators reverse transcribed all isolated RNA, so they sequenced expressed TCRB transcripts. Some clones are missing from TCRdb's copy, which holds only in-frame ones; the method was immunoSEQ multiplex PCR. The data contain approximately 150,000 clones, less than 10% of them singletons. The material sequenced was central memory CD4+ T cells from blood. All receptors derive from a middle-aged woman in good health.

This clone turned up a few times. The V gene is TRBV11-2, the J gene TRBJ2-5, with a tentative D call TRBD1 (5 bases). The germline V gene encodes CDR1 SGHAT and CDR2 FQNNGV. The CDR3 runs to 13 residues. Between the trimmed V and J ends, which lost 5 bases and 1 base, there was a span of 8 bases. The CDR3 spells CASSGAGQETQYF. CDR3 nucleotides: TGTGCCAGCAGCGGGGCAGGCCAAGAGACCCAGTACTTC. The complete variable domain, with remaining parts taken from reference TRBV11-2 and TRBJ2-5, reads EAGVAQSPRYKIIEKRQSVAFWCNPISGHATLYWYQQILGQGPKLLIQFQNNGVVDDSQLPKDRFSAERLKGVDSTLKIQPAKLEDSAVYLCASSGAGQETQYFGPGTRLLVL.

Ten or more counts support this clone. The chain is built from TRBV18 and TRBJ1-2; D may be TRBD1 (5 bases). Germline V gene data show CDR1 as KGHSH and CDR2 as LQKENI. The CDR3 totals 14 residues. V gave up 3 bases and J gave up 4 bases, with 12 bases separating them. CDR3 region: CASSPETVGYGYTF. The CDR3 DNA reads TGTGCCAGCTCACCGGAGACAGTCGGCTATGGCTACACCTTC.

This clone occurred a few times. The chain couples TRBV2 to TRBJ2-3, with 12 bases lining up with TRBD2. The CDR3 is made up of 16 amino acids. CDR1 and CDR2 (germline): SNHLY, FYNNEI. Trimming cost V 1 base and J 5 bases; bases outside gene matches: 4. CDR3 residues: CASSEDGLAGRDTQYF. The CDR3 nucleotides read TGTGCCAGCAGTGAAGATGGACTAGCGGGGCGAGATACGCAGTATTTT. Looking up the rest from reference TRBV2 and TRBJ2-3 gives the full variable domain: EPEVTQTPSHQVTQMGQEVILRCVPISNHLYFYWYRQILGQKVEFLVSFYNNEISEKSEIFDDQFSVERPDGSNFTLKIRSTKLEDSAMYFCASSEDGLAGRDTQYFGPGTRLTVL.

This clone showed up just a few times. The chain recombines TRBV2 with TRBJ1-2; unclear D gene. The germline V gene encodes CDR1 SNHLY and CDR2 FYNNEI. V lost 5 bases and J 3 bases, leaving 7 bases between the germline ends. CDR3 length: 12 residues. The CDR3 nucleotides are TGTGCCAGCAGTATGGCGGACTATGGCTACACCTTC. This codes for CASSMADYGYTF.

This clone has more than one count but fewer than ten. The V call is TRBV5-1, the J call TRBJ2-3, with 8 bases lining up with TRBD1. The CDR3 is 16 residues long. Looked up from germline, CDR1 is SGHRS and CDR2 is YFSETQ. With 4 bases clipped from V and 3 bases from J, the junction kept 10 bases outside the gene matches. The DNA for the CDR3 is TGCGCCAGCAGCCAGCGATCGACAGGGGCGACAGATACGCAGTATTTT. It encodes CASSQRSTGATDTQYF. The variable domain in full, with the rest retrieved from reference TRBV5-1 and TRBJ2-3, is KAGVTQTPRYLIKTRGQQVTLSCSPISGHRSVSWYQQTPGQGLQFLFEYFSETQRNKGNFPGRFSGRQFSNSRSEMNVSTLELGDSALYLCASSQRSTGATDTQYFGPGTRLTVL.

The rearrangement joins TRBV18 to TRBJ2-3; possible D gene TRBD2, 7 bases. The CDR3 has 16 amino acids. V was pared by 3 bases and J by 1 base, with 14 bases between. CDR1 and CDR2 (germline): KGHSH, LQKENI. The CDR3 bases are TGTGCCAGCTCACCGCCGGGGGGCCGACGCACAGATACGCAGTATTTT. Translated: CASSPPGGRRTDTQYF.